A selection of T cell receptor beta chains follows, all from one sample in a study of shared clonotypes between healthy human individuals. Using immunoSEQ multiplex PCR, the repertoire was profiled, and TCRdb retains in-frame clones only, with some absent. The sample lists about 1.5 million clones; more than 95% were seen once. Sequenced input: naive CD4+ T cells sorted from blood. The receptors originated from a young man in good health. CDR3s include the opening cysteine and the closing phenylalanine or tryptophan. The D gene is left open where the match is weak. Expanded clones are given a class, and other clones once, few, many or no size at all.

CDR3 length	clone size	V gene	J gene	D gene	CDR3 DNA	CDR3 protein
15	.	TRBV9	TRBJ2-3	.	TGTGCCAGCAGCGGACCACAGGGTGGGGCAGATACGCAGTATTTT	CASSGPQGGADTQYF
15	.	TRBV5-8	TRBJ2-1	TRBD2	TGTGCCAGCAGCTTGGCCTCTGGACTAGCGCGGGAGTGGTTCTTC	CASSLASGLAREWFF
16	.	TRBV7-9	TRBJ2-2	.	TGTGCCAGCAGCCACTCGGGACGACTGAACACCGGGGAGCTGTTTTTT	CASSHSGRLNTGELFF
11	.	TRBV7-9	TRBJ1-2	TRBD1	TGTGCCAGCAGCCGACAGGGCGACTACACCTTC	CASSRQGDYTF
12	few	TRBV7-9	TRBJ1-2	.	TGTGCCAGCAGCTCCACGGGATATGGCTACACCTTC	CASSSTGYGYTF
15	.	TRBV6-6	TRBJ2-7	TRBD2	TGTGCCAGCAGTTCCCTGGCGGGAGGGCCGGAGGAGCAGTACTTC	CASSSLAGGPEEQYF
13	.	TRBV9	TRBJ1-1	.	TGTGCCAGCAGCTCCAGACAGAACACTGAAGCTTTCTTT	CASSSRQNTEAFF
18	.	TRBV4-1	TRBJ2-4	TRBD2	TGCGCCAGCAGCCAAGGGTCCCTAGCGGGTCTCGCCAAAAACATTCAGTACTTC	CASSQGSLAGLAKNIQYF
14	.	TRBV19	TRBJ2-1	.	TGTGCCAGTATGAAGTTCAGCTCCTACAATGAGCAGTTCTTC	CASMKFSSYNEQFF
15	.	TRBV7-9	TRBJ2-5	TRBD1	TGTGCCAGCCCAACATCAGACAGGGGCCAAGAGACCCAGTACTTC	CASPTSDRGQETQYF
15	.	TRBV6-1	TRBJ2-2	TRBD2	TGTGCCAGCAGTGGTGGAGCGGGAGGCACCGGGGAGCTGTTTTTT	CASSGGAGGTGELFF
15	.	TRBV28	TRBJ2-6	.	TGTGCCAGCAGTCCTACAGGGTCTGGGGCCAACGTCCTGACTTTC	CASSPTGSGANVLTF
13	.	TRBV5-5	TRBJ1-3	.	TGTGCCAGCAGCTTGCGATGGGAGAACACCATATATTTT	CASSLRWENTIYF
15	.	TRBV2	TRBJ2-3	TRBD2	TGTGCCAGCTGTTGTTCTAGCGGGAGCACAGATACGCAGTATTTT	CASCCSSGSTDTQYF
14	.	TRBV27	TRBJ2-7	TRBD2	TGTGCCAGCAGTTTAACTAGCGGGAGGAGGGAGCAGTACTTC	CASSLTSGRREQYF
11	.	TRBV28	TRBJ2-5	.	TGTGCCAGCACCCGTCTCGAGACCCAGTACTTC	CASTRLETQYF